Shown below are 16 T cell receptor beta chains from a single sample sequenced in a study of blood T cell repertoires in COVID-19. Using immunoSEQ multiplex PCR, the repertoire was profiled, and TCRdb retains in-frame clones only, with some absent. The sample comprises roughly 220,000 clones, around 90% of which are singletons, and about 16% rests with the top ten. The sequenced sample was PBMCs or T cells enriched from blood (not recorded which). The source of these receptors is a man between 25 and 39 years old who had been exposed to COVID-19.

The chain carries TRBV30 and TRBJ1-1; TRBD1 might be the D (6 bases). The CDR3 consists of 11 residues. The V and J ends lost 2 bases and 8 bases respectively, with 9 bases between them. Germline V gene data show CDR1 as GTSNPN and CDR2 as SVGIG (reference sequence). CDR3 bases: TGTGCCTGGAGTTGGGGGACAGAAGCTTTCTTT. This encodes CAWSWGTEAFF.

The chain has TRBV4-1 and TRBJ2-7; TRBD1 aligns across 8 bases. The CDR3 runs to 13 residues. CDR1 and CDR2 from the germline V gene are MGHRA and YSYEKL. The trim removed 3 bases at V and 7 bases at J, leaving 5 bases unmatched. The CDR3 DNA follows: TGCGCCAGCAGCCACCCGGGACAGGCGGAGCAGTACTTC. Its translation is CASSHPGQAEQYF.

The gene calls are TRBV2 and TRBJ1-2; no clear D gene. Germline V lookup: CDR1 SNHLY, CDR2 FYNNEI. V was trimmed by 8 bases and J by 3 bases, leaving 13 bases between them. The CDR3 is 13 amino acids. CDR3 sequence reads: CASLPEEYYGYTF. In nucleotides, the CDR3 is TGTGCCAGCCTCCCCGAGGAGTACTATGGCTACACCTTC.

The rearrangement links TRBV5-4 to TRBJ2-7, with 14 bases fitting TRBD2. V was clipped by 0 bases and J by 2 bases; unmatched bases: 7. Per germline, CDR1 SGHNT and CDR2 YYREEE (reference sequence). There are 18 residues in the CDR3. Here the CDR3 DNA reads TGTGCCAGCAGCTTGGCTCCCGCGACTAGCGGGGGGGCCTACGAGCAGTACTTC. Protein sequence: CASSLAPATSGGAYEQYF.

Comment on this clone: This sample includes further DNA sequences coding for the same CDR3. The chain uses TRBV6-4 and TRBJ1-1; a weak D match, TRBD1 (5 bases). Between the trimmed V and J ends, which lost 4 bases and 1 base, there was a span of 7 bases. The CDR3 consists of 13 residues. CDR1 and CDR2 (germline): MRHNA, SNTAGT. The CDR3 DNA reads as TGTGCCAGCAGTGCGGGGGAGAACACTGAAGCTTTCTTT. Protein: CASSAGENTEAFF.

With regard to this clone: Other DNA sequences within the sample encode an identical CDR3. The chain combines TRBV6-5 with TRBJ1-4; TRBD1 matches at 11 bases. This CDR3 contains 14 residues. The V segment lost 5 bases and the J segment 7 bases; nucleotides outside the gene matches: 3. In germline, CDR1 is MNHEY, CDR2 SVGAGI. The CDR3 protein is CASSTGTGGEKLFF. DNA for the CDR3: TGTGCCAGCAGTACCGGGACAGGGGGTGAAAAACTGTTTTTT.

The chain combines TRBV5-1 with TRBJ2-7, with a possible D match to TRBD2 (6 bases). Germline lookup yields CDR1 SGHRS and CDR2 YFSETQ. The CDR3 runs 15 residues. The ends were cut back, 0 bases at V and 0 bases at J, with 10 bases in the middle. The CDR3 sequence: CASSLDGGSSYEQYF. For the CDR3, the DNA is TGCGCCAGCAGCTTGGATGGGGGGAGCTCCTACGAGCAGTACTTC.

The genes are TRBV7-2 and TRBJ2-3; D not resolved. Looked up from germline, CDR1 is SGHTA and CDR2 is FQGNSA. V was shortened by 4 bases and J by 4 bases, with 9 bases between the two germline ends. This CDR3 has 13 amino acids. The CDR3 loop reads CASSYQFADTQYF. The CDR3 DNA is TGTGCCAGCAGCTACCAGTTTGCAGATACGCAGTATTTT.

The rearrangement uses TRBV6-5 and TRBJ2-5; D is unclear. CDR3 size: 13 residues. Between the trimmed V and J ends, which lost 1 base and 3 bases, there was a span of 6 bases. Germline values: CDR1 MNHEY, CDR2 SVGAGI. As DNA, the CDR3 is TGTGCCAGCAGTTACTACCGGGAAGAGACCCAGTACTTC. Encoded protein: CASSYYREETQYF.

This clone was found once. The chain recombines TRBV6-5 with TRBJ2-1; D possibly corresponds to TRBD2 (7 bases). From germline, CDR1 is MNHEY and CDR2 SVGAGI. The ends were cut back, 10 bases at V and 0 bases at J, with 10 bases in the middle. This CDR3 contains 13 residues. The CDR3, as DNA: TGTGCCACGGGGGGCCCCTCCTACAATGAGCAGTTCTTC. Translation: CATGGPSYNEQFF.

This clone showed up just a few times. The chain uses TRBV3-1 (or the pseudogene TRBV3-2) and TRBJ2-2, with D possibly being TRBD1 (6 bases). The CDR3 length is 15 residues. Trimming took 2 bases from V and 4 from J, leaving 11 bases between them. Germline CDR1 and CDR2: LGHDT and YNNKEL (reference sequence). The CDR3 sequence is CASSQQGQITGELFF. The CDR3 region has the DNA TGTGCCAGCAGCCAACAAGGACAGATCACCGGGGAGCTGTTTTTT.

This rearrangement joins TRBV9 to TRBJ1-3, with D hard to call. From germline, CDR1 is SGDLS and CDR2 YYNGEE. Trimming left V 0 bases short and J 1 base short, with 5 bases between. The length of the CDR3 is 14 residues. The CDR3 bases are TGTGCCAGCAGCGTAGGCCAGTCTGGAAACACCATATATTTT. Encoded protein: CASSVGQSGNTIYF. The full variable domain, in which reference TRBV9 and TRBJ1-3 provide the parts outside the CDR3, is DSGVTQTPKHLITATGQRVTLRCSPRSGDLSVYWYQQSLDQGLQFLIQYYNGEERAKGNILERFSAQQFPDLHSELNLSSLELGDSALYFCASSVGQSGNTIYFGEGSWLTVV.

V gene TRBV11-2 combines with J gene TRBJ1-1, with a possible D match to TRBD1 (6 bases). Germline CDR1 SGHAT, CDR2 FQNNGV. Trimming took 3 bases from V and 7 from J, leaving 18 bases between them. This CDR3 has 15 residues. The CDR3 loop reads CASSFGQGRGVEAFF. The DNA of the CDR3 is TGTGCCAGCAGCTTCGGGCAGGGGCGCGGAGTTGAAGCTTTCTTT.

This clone was observed a handful of times. The V and J genes are TRBV4-2 and TRBJ1-6; D is unclear. Germline CDR1 and CDR2: LGHNA and YNFKEQ. This CDR3 is 15 amino acids long. Trimming took 5 bases from V and 0 from J, leaving 8 bases between them. CDR3 sequence: CASSDASSYNSPLHF. In nucleotides, the CDR3 is TGTGCCAGCAGCGATGCGAGCTCCTATAATTCACCCCTCCACTTT.

This sequence joins TRBV5-8 and TRBJ1-1; the D gene is possibly TRBD1 (6 bases). The CDR3 runs to 14 residues. V gave up 3 bases and J gave up 5 bases, with 14 bases separating them. CDR1 and CDR2 from the germline V gene are SGHTS and YDEGEE. The CDR3 reads CASSWGTGSTEAFF. The CDR3 nucleotides read TGTGCCAGCAGCTGGGGAACAGGGAGTACTGAAGCTTTCTTT.

This chain connects TRBV12-5 to TRBJ1-1, with 12 bases lining up with TRBD1. V gave up 4 bases and J gave up 1 base; unmatched junction bases: 10. The length of the CDR3 is 18 residues. Germline V gene sequence: CDR1 LGHNT, CDR2 FRNRAP. The CDR3 DNA follows: TGTGCTAGTGGTTCCCATCCGGGACAGGGGGCGGGGAACACTGAAGCTTTCTTT. It specifies CASGSHPGQGAGNTEAFF.